This T cell receptor (beta chain) stems from a study of molecular identifiers for immune sequencing clone quantification. This CDR3 has 12 residues. Germline CDR1 and CDR2: SQVTM and ANQGSEA. Each CDR3 protein gets one entry after TCRdb re-called the PCR reads with MiXCR. The table includes about 640,000 distinct CDR3 sequences, 15% to 20% detected once. Concerning this clonotype: A much larger clonotype is one base distant, so this may be a read error.

Libraries used roughly 18,000 to 1,000,000 sorted naive CD8 T cells and 10%, 30% or 50% RNA input. The TCR sequence derives from a human donor in good health. Some libraries in this study had Jurkat cell RNA spiked in. The V call is TRBV29-1, the J call TRBJ1-4, with unresolved D. Source material: naive CD8+ T cells from blood, with Jurkat cell RNA spiked in. Subset meaning: FACS-sorted CD8+CD4-CCR7+CD45RA+ naive T cells. In nucleotides, the CDR3 is TGCGGCGGCCGGACCTCACATGAAAAACTGTTTTTT. It is translated as CGGRTSHEKLFF.